In its sample, the clone carrying this T cell receptor (beta chain) was seen a few times. Its antigen remains unknown. The data belong to a study of persistence of HIV-infected CD4 T cells. Study background: A median of approximately eight years of suppressive ART preceded sampling.

The libraries were made with immunoSEQ version 4 in survey mode. Sequenced by immunoSEQ multiplex PCR; TCRdb stores in-frame clones only, minus some. Altogether some 28,000 clones are present, almost 85% being singletons, with the ten largest covering 4% to 5%. Cells were stimulated with CMV-infected fibroblast lysates at 10 ug/mL. CD40L/CD69 double-negative CD45RO-high memory CD4+ T cells were collected. Adults with HIV-1 started suppressive ART while chronically infected. This CDR3 spans 17 amino acids. Germline V gene lookup returns CDR1 KGHSH and CDR2 LQKENI. With V trimmed by 2 bases and J by 6 bases, 11 bases remained unmatched.

The receptor comes from an adult man with HIV who was CMV-seropositive. The gene calls are TRBV18 and TRBJ1-4; 8 bases map to TRBD1. The source was CD4+ T cells sorted from PBMCs after roughly 18-hour stimulation, collected from a patient who received antiretroviral therapy. CDR3 sequence: CASSPEEASTGDEKLFF. Written as DNA, the CDR3 is TGTGCCAGCTCACCAGAAGAAGCCTCGACAGGGGATGAAAAACTGTTTTTT. Based on the CDR3 plus reference TRBV18 and TRBJ1-4, the full variable domain is NAGVMQNPRHLVRRRGQEARLRCSPMKGHSHVYWYRQLPEEGLKFMVYLQKENIIDESGMPKERFSAEFPKEGPSILRIQQVVRGDSAAYFCASSPEEASTGDEKLFFGSGTQLSVL.